These 32 T cell receptor beta chains came from one sample sequenced in a study of CD8+ T cells in alopecia areata. Extracted RNA was reverse transcribed into cDNA, the sequencing template. Profiling relied on immunoSEQ multiplex PCR, and the TCRdb table lists in-frame clones only, not all of them. The sample yields 150,000 to 200,000 clones, 60% seen once. Treatment described: oral pan-JAK inhibitor, 5-10 mg twice daily. The sequencing here drew on CD4+ T cells sorted from blood, taken at week 24, from a patient treated with tofacitinib. These receptors were obtained from a human donor with alopecia areata.

CDR3 sequence reads: CAWSGTLVYNEQFF. The DNA for the CDR3 is TGTGCCTGGAGTGGGACTCTGGTCTACAATGAGCAGTTCTTC. The chain couples TRBV30 to TRBJ2-1; D might be TRBD2 (5 bases). V shed 1 base and J shed 3 bases, with 10 bases lying between them. The CDR3 sequence is 14 residues long. The germline CDR1 and CDR2 sequences are GTSNPN and SVGIG (reference sequence).

J is TRBJ2-1 and V is TRBV25-1; TRBD1 matches 8 bases. This CDR3 has 12 amino acids. The germline V gene has CDR1 MGHDK and CDR2 SYGVNS. Losses at the gene ends were 6 bases for V and 9 bases for J; bases not matched to a gene: 4. CDR3 protein: CASRRQGFEQFF. The CDR3 DNA is TGTGCCAGCAGGCGACAGGGGTTTGAGCAGTTCTTC.

The rearrangement joins TRBV2 to TRBJ2-1; D not resolved. Germline CDR1 and CDR2: SNHLY and FYNNEI. This CDR3 region has 15 residues. Trimming stripped 4 bases from V and 4 bases from J, with 14 bases between. The CDR3 loop is CASSGAYRVYNEQFF. The DNA of the CDR3 is TGTGCCAGCAGTGGCGCGTACAGAGTTTACAATGAGCAGTTCTTC. Filled out from reference TRBV2 and TRBJ2-1, the complete variable domain reads EPEVTQTPSHQVTQMGQEVILRCVPISNHLYFYWYRQILGQKVEFLVSFYNNEISEKSEIFDDQFSVERPDGSNFTLKIRSTKLEDSAMYFCASSGAYRVYNEQFFGPGTRLTVL.

In this sample, this clone turned up a few times. V usage is TRBV29-1 and J usage is TRBJ2-1; D is ambiguous. The V end lost 1 base, the J end lost 1 base, and 8 bases lay between the germline ends. The CDR3 has 14 residues. From germline, CDR1 is SQVTM and CDR2 ANQGSEA. CDR3 region: CSVEGTLSYNEQFF. DNA of the CDR3: TGCAGCGTTGAAGGGACCCTGTCCTACAATGAGCAGTTCTTC.

The sample holds a few counts of this clone. The chain is built from TRBV7-9 and TRBJ1-1; D is undetermined. This CDR3 contains 13 residues. Deletions cut 7 bases from V and 1 base from J, with 10 bases between. Germline loops: CDR1 SEHNR, CDR2 FQNEAQ (reference sequence). The CDR3 region is CASKQSSNTEAFF. The CDR3 DNA reads as TGTGCCAGCAAGCAGAGTTCGAACACTGAAGCTTTCTTT.

This clone was recorded a few times. The chain carries TRBV6-6 and TRBJ1-1; D is uncertain. Trimming took off 0 bases at V and 2 bases at J, with 7 bases between the two ends. The CDR3 is made up of 14 amino acids. CDR1 MNHNY and CDR2 SVGAGI come from the germline V gene (reference sequence). In DNA, the CDR3 is TGTGCCAGCAGTTACTCCACGGCCAACACTGAAGCTTTCTTT. This encodes CASSYSTANTEAFF.

This clone was detected a few times. The chain combines TRBV6-1 with TRBJ2-2, with TRBD1 matching over 8 bases. The J segment lost 6 bases and the V segment lost 8 bases, leaving 11 bases of the junction unmatched. CDR3 size: 15 residues. Germline values: CDR1 MNHNS, CDR2 SASEGT. The CDR3: CASPWAGGRAGELFF. The DNA for the CDR3 is TGTGCCAGCCCGTGGGCAGGGGGCAGGGCCGGGGAGCTGTTTTTT.

This clone showed up just a few times. This same CDR3 is encoded by further DNA sequences in the sample. The chain has TRBV30 and TRBJ1-5; TRBD1 is a possible D gene (6 bases). In germline, CDR1 is GTSNPN, CDR2 SVGIG (reference sequence). Trimming stripped 1 base from V and 7 bases from J, with 8 bases between. The CDR3 spans 12 residues. In nucleotides, the CDR3 is TGTGCCTGGAGTGGCAGGGGACAGCCCCAGCATTTT. This translates into CAWSGRGQPQHF.

The rearrangement links TRBV29-1 to TRBJ2-5; D remains unclear. CDR1 and CDR2 (germline): SQVTM, ANQGSEA. The ends were cut back, 7 bases at V and 5 bases at J, with 11 bases in the middle. This CDR3 is 11 amino acids long. In DNA form, the CDR3 reads TGCAGCGCCAACTTGGGGGAGACCCAGTACTTC. This codes for CSANLGETQYF.

The genes are TRBV27 and TRBJ1-2, with a possible D match to TRBD1 (5 bases). Between the trimmed V and J ends, which lost 6 bases and 8 bases, there was a span of 16 bases. There are 13 residues in the CDR3. Germline CDR1 is MNHEY and CDR2 is SMNVEV (reference sequence). The CDR3 loop is CASRSGLQNGYTF. The CDR3 coding sequence is TGTGCCAGCAGGTCGGGACTCCAGAACGGCTACACCTTC.

The chain is built from TRBV18 and TRBJ1-2; TRBD1 aligns across 8 bases. Germline CDR1 KGHSH, CDR2 LQKENI. The V segment lost 3 bases and the J segment 8 bases; nucleotides outside the gene matches: 11. The CDR3 length is 15 residues. CDR3 sequence reads: CASSPDGQGRLGYTF. As DNA, the CDR3 is TGTGCCAGCTCACCGGACGGACAGGGAAGATTAGGCTACACCTTC.

This chain links TRBV7-8 with TRBJ2-7; maybe TRBD2 (6 bases). Germline V gives CDR1 SGHVS, CDR2 FQNEAQ. V lost 11 bases, J lost 11 bases, and 10 bases lay in between. The CDR3 is 8 residues long. In DNA form, the CDR3 reads TGTGCCCCGGGACTGGAGTACTTC. It is translated as CAPGLEYF.

This clone was counted only a few times. The rearrangement links TRBV18 to TRBJ2-1; 8 bases agree with TRBD2. CDR3 length: 13 amino acids. Germline trimming cut 6 bases from V and 5 bases from J; bases unmatched to any gene: 3. Germline CDR1 reads KGHSH; CDR2 reads LQKENI. CDR3 loop: CASSATSDNEQFF. In nucleotides, the CDR3 is TGTGCCAGCTCTGCGACTAGCGACAATGAGCAGTTCTTC.

V is TRBV4-3 and J is TRBJ2-1; TRBD2 matches 11 bases. Unmatched junction bases numbered 16, after V lost 4 bases and J lost 5 bases. Germline assignment: CDR1 LGHNA and CDR2 YSLEER. CDR3 length: 19 amino acids. The chain's CDR3 is CASSPQKGSSGGPNNEQFF. The CDR3 nucleotides read TGCGCCAGCAGCCCACAAAAGGGGTCTAGCGGGGGGCCAAACAATGAGCAGTTCTTC.

The genes are TRBV4-1 and TRBJ2-1; D ambiguous. The CDR3 extends over 16 amino acids. Germline lookup yields CDR1 MGHRA and CDR2 YSYEKL. The germline V and J ends were trimmed by 4 bases and 1 base, with 14 bases remaining between them. The CDR3 nucleotides read TGCGCCAGCAGCCCTTTAGGCGAAAATTCCTACAATGAGCAGTTCTTC. It yields the protein CASSPLGENSYNEQFF.

The V and J genes are TRBV5-1 and TRBJ1-1; D is unresolved. V lost 2 bases and J 0 bases, leaving 5 bases between the germline ends. Germline V CDR1 and CDR2: SGHRS, YFSETQ. This CDR3 contains 13 residues. The CDR3 loop is CASSLTVNTEAFF. DNA of the CDR3: TGCGCCAGCAGCTTAACGGTGAACACTGAAGCTTTCTTT.

This chain links TRBV27 with TRBJ2-7; the D is unclear. This CDR3 contains 13 residues. CDR1 and CDR2 from the germline V gene are MNHEY and SMNVEV (reference sequence). Between the trimmed V and J ends, which lost 2 bases and 5 bases, there was a span of 10 bases. CDR3 loop: CASSLQPLDEQYF. As DNA, the CDR3 is TGTGCCAGCAGTTTACAACCTCTCGACGAGCAGTACTTC.

The chain employs TRBV29-1 and TRBJ1-2; a possible D gene is TRBD1 (5 bases). The CDR3 spans 15 residues. Germline V CDR1 and CDR2: SQVTM, ANQGSEA. The V end lost 6 bases, the J end lost 6 bases, and 23 bases lay between the germline ends. CDR3 in DNA: TGCAGCGTAGGCCTTTACGGGGACTCCACCGATGGCTACACCTTC. The encoded protein is CSVGLYGDSTDGYTF.

This clone was counted between two and nine times. The CDR3 DNA reads as TGCGCCAGCAGCGCTGGGACAGGGGGTGATGGCTACACCTTC. Its translation: CASSAGTGGDGYTF. This chain links TRBV5-1 with TRBJ1-2, with TRBD1 matching over 11 bases. Losses at the gene ends were 4 bases for V and 6 bases for J; bases not matched to a gene: 5. The CDR3 runs 14 residues. The germline gives CDR1 SGHRS, CDR2 YFSETQ. Full variable domain (outside the CDR3, taken from reference TRBV5-1 and TRBJ1-2): KAGVTQTPRYLIKTRGQQVTLSCSPISGHRSVSWYQQTPGQGLQFLFEYFSETQRNKGNFPGRFSGRQFSNSRSEMNVSTLELGDSALYLCASSAGTGGDGYTFGSGTRLTVV.

For this clone: Other nucleotide sequences from this sample produce the same CDR3. V usage is TRBV29-1 and J usage is TRBJ2-7; TRBD2 is a possible D gene (6 bases). The CDR3 consists of 12 residues. The ends were cut back, 6 bases at V and 0 bases at J, with 9 bases in the middle. The germline CDR1 and CDR2 sequences are SQVTM and ANQGSEA. CDR3 nucleotides: TGCAGCGTGGGGACTGGCTCCTACGAGCAGTACTTC. This translates into CSVGTGSYEQYF.

The V and J genes are TRBV29-1 and TRBJ1-5; a possible D gene is TRBD1 (6 bases). V dropped 1 base and J dropped 7 bases, with 20 bases sitting between them. The V gene's germline CDR1 is SQVTM and CDR2 ANQGSEA. The CDR3 contains 16 residues. DNA for the CDR3: TGCAGCGTTGAAGGGTTGCACAGGGAAAAGGGCCAGCCCCAGCATTTT. Protein sequence: CSVEGLHREKGQPQHF. Full variable domain (outside the CDR3, taken from reference TRBV29-1 and TRBJ1-5): SAVISQKPSRDICQRGTSLTIQCQVDSQVTMMFWYRQQPGQSLTLIATANQGSEATYESGFVIDKFPISRPNLTFSTLTVSNMSPEDSSIYLCSVEGLHREKGQPQHFGDGTRLSIL.

This clone was detected only once. The V and J genes are TRBV7-6 and TRBJ2-7; D may be TRBD2 (5 bases). The CDR3 totals 13 residues. In germline, CDR1 is SGHVS, CDR2 FNYEAQ. V was pared by 1 base and J by 7 bases, with 11 bases between. CDR3 region: CASSLGGLREQYF. The CDR3 DNA reads TGTGCCAGCAGCTTAGGAGGGCTCCGGGAGCAGTACTTC.

The chain uses TRBV5-4 and TRBJ2-4; D unclear. V lost 9 bases to trimming and J lost 1 base, with 11 bases between them. The germline CDR1 and CDR2 sequences are SGHNT and YYREEE (reference sequence). The CDR3 spans 13 residues. The CDR3 sequence is CATEDVAKNIQYF. In nucleotides, the CDR3 is TGTGCCACCGAGGACGTGGCCAAAAACATTCAGTACTTC.

The J gene is TRBJ2-7, the V gene TRBV4-3; D not certain. From germline, CDR1 is LGHNA and CDR2 YSLEER. Between the trimmed V and J ends, which lost 0 bases and 0 bases, there was a span of 9 bases. The CDR3 runs 15 residues. The CDR3 sequence is CASSQDIASSYEQYF. CDR3 nucleotides: TGCGCCAGCAGCCAAGATATCGCCAGCTCCTACGAGCAGTACTTC.

This clone was counted a few times. V is TRBV29-1 and J is TRBJ2-5; D is unresolved. The V and J ends lost 5 bases and 2 bases respectively, with 21 bases between them. This CDR3 comprises 16 residues. The V gene's germline CDR1 is SQVTM and CDR2 ANQGSEA. This chain's CDR3 is CSVLTPHGRNQETQYF. The CDR3 DNA reads TGCAGCGTTCTCACTCCCCATGGCAGGAATCAAGAGACCCAGTACTTC.

This clone was seen a single time. The rearrangement uses TRBV6-6 and TRBJ1-2, with unresolved D. Germline V gene sequence: CDR1 MNHNY, CDR2 SVGAGI (reference sequence). The CDR3 contains 16 residues. The V end lost 2 bases, the J end lost 4 bases, and 17 bases lay between the germline ends. CDR3 DNA sequence: TGTGCCAGCAGTTACGATTTAGGGAGGTCGGGCTATGGCTACACCTTC. The encoded protein is CASSYDLGRSGYGYTF.

The chain employs TRBV25-1 and TRBJ2-1; D gene unclear. The CDR3 runs 15 residues. Looked up from germline, CDR1 is MGHDK and CDR2 is SYGVNS. Trimming stripped 5 bases from V and 4 bases from J, with 15 bases between. CDR3 sequence (DNA): TGTGCCAGCAGTTCTAAGGGTACCCTTTACAATGAGCAGTTCTTC. Translating it yields CASSSKGTLYNEQFF.

J is TRBJ1-5 and V is TRBV6-6; no reliable D call. V was clipped by 8 bases and J by 4 bases, with 3 bases between them. Germline values: CDR1 MNHNY, CDR2 SVGAGI (reference sequence). The CDR3 has 10 amino acids. CDR3: CASGNQPQHF. CDR3 DNA: TGTGCCAGCGGTAATCAGCCCCAGCATTTT.

The chain has TRBV29-1 and TRBJ1-1, with TRBD1 as a possible D gene (5 bases). The CDR3 loop spans 12 amino acids. V was clipped by 1 base and J by 11 bases, with 14 bases between them. Germline loops: CDR1 SQVTM, CDR2 ANQGSEA. For the CDR3, the DNA is TGCAGCGTTGAAGGGTGGGCAGGGAGCGCTTTCTTT. This encodes CSVEGWAGSAFF.

Only a few counts were recorded for this clone. The chain has TRBV14 and TRBJ2-7; 15 bases are a match to TRBD2. Trimming removed 4 bases from V and 7 bases from J; junction bases left unmatched: 5. This CDR3 comprises 15 residues. In germline, CDR1 is SGHDN, CDR2 FVKESK. CDR3 protein: CASSPGTSGGLEQYF. DNA of the CDR3: TGTGCCAGCAGCCCCGGGACTAGCGGGGGGTTAGAGCAGTACTTC.

This clone showed up just a few times. The rearrangement uses TRBV2 and TRBJ2-3; D is unclear. Germline CDR1 SNHLY, CDR2 FYNNEI. V shed 6 bases and J shed 0 bases, with 7 bases lying between them. CDR3 length: 13 residues. The CDR3 coding sequence is TGTGCCAGCAGGCCAGGAAGCACAGATACGCAGTATTTT. Residues: CASRPGSTDTQYF.

This rearrangement joins TRBV30 to TRBJ1-5; D is ambiguous. CDR3 size: 13 residues. Trimming took 3 bases from V and 4 from J, leaving 10 bases between them. The germline gives CDR1 GTSNPN, CDR2 SVGIG (reference sequence). In DNA, the CDR3 is TGTGCCTGGAGACCAGGTCATAATCAGCCCCAGCATTTT. Its protein is CAWRPGHNQPQHF.